This T cell receptor (beta chain) was profiled in a study of cytomegalovirus exposure and HLA in healthy donors. Regarding the study as a whole: Rarity held for most TCR sequences, but there were some public TCRs that occurred in many donors. Researchers catalogued roughly 150 TCR beta chains as cytomegalovirus-associated. Reports credit the classifier with highly specific, highly sensitive diagnosis of cytomegalovirus status.

V lost 0 bases and J lost 5; bases outside the gene matches: 3. The CDR3 totals 15 residues. Germline V gene sequence: CDR1 MNHEY, CDR2 SVGAGI. Notes on this clone: The antigen is undetermined.

The donors belonged to the roughly 110-subject validation cohort, separate from the approximately 700-subject first cohort. TCRdb keeps only in-frame clones here, not all; method: immunoSEQ multiplex PCR. The table records about 160,000 clones, 85% to 90% of them present only once. The TCR was taken from a woman aged 18-29 years in good health and CMV-seropositive. V is TRBV6-5 and J is TRBJ2-5, with TRBD1 identical over 10 bases. Material: PBMCs. Written as DNA, the CDR3 is TGTGCCAGCAGTTACTCGGACAGGGGGTACGAGACCCAGTACTTC. Translated: CASSYSDRGYETQYF.